This T cell receptor beta chain emerged from a study of cytomegalovirus exposure and HLA in healthy donors. Findings of the study overall: When a later analysis compared HLA-associated TCR beta chains with equally common others, the HLA-associated chains turned out to be more clonally expanded and to have lower generation probabilities. Sequencing had likely introduced a cluster of highly shared sequence variants as an artifact.

The PCR contained 60 Vbeta and 13 Jbeta primers. Generated by immunoSEQ multiplex PCR, the TCRdb table keeps only in-frame clones and is missing some. The sample holds around 130,000 clones, roughly 74% seen once. There are 15 residues in the CDR3. Germline-derived CDR1 and CDR2 are MNHEY and SVGAGI. With 6 bases clipped from V and 10 bases from J, the junction kept 9 bases outside the gene matches. This clone was seen only once. Its antigen remains unidentified. Sequenced input: PBMCs. The TCR sequence derives from a woman between 50 and 59 years old in good health and CMV-seropositive. This sequence joins TRBV6-5 and TRBJ1-6; TRBD1 aligns across 10 bases. CDR3 nucleotides: TGTGCCAGCAGCCCCAATAGGGACAGGGGATCACCCCTCCACTTT. This encodes CASSPNRDRGSPLHF.